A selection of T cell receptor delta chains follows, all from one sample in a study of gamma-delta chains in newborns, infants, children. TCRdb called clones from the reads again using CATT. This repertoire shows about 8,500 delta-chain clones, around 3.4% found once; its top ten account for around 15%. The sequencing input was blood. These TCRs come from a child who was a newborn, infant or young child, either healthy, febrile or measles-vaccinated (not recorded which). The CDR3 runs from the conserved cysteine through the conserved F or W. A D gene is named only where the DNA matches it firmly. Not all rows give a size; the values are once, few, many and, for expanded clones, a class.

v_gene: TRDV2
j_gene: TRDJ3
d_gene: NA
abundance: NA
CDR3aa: CACDTVRGGTFSWDTRQMFF
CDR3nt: TGCGCCTGTGACACCGTACGAGGGGGTACCTTTTCCTGGGACACCCGACAGATGTTTTTC

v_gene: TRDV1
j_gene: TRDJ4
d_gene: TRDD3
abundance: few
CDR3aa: CALGDWGILRPLIF
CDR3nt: TGTGCTCTTGGGGACTGGGGGATCCTTAGACCCCTGATCTTT

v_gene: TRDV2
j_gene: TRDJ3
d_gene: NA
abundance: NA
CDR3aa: CACDKALGSWDTRQMFF
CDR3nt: TGTGCCTGTGACAAGGCCCTGGGGTCCTGGGACACCCGACAGATGTTTTTC

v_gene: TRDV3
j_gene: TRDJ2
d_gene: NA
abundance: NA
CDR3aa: CAFGNLTAQLFF
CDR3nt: TGTGCCTTTGGGAATTTGACAGCACAACTCTTCTTT

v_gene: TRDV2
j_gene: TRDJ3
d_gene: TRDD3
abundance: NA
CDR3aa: CACDTVEGWGIPWDTRQMFF
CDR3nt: TGTGCCTGTGACACCGTGGAGGGGTGGGGGATACCCTGGGACACCCGACAGATGTTTTTC

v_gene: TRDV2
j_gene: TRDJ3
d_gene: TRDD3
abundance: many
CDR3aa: CACDPLGDTDTRQMFF
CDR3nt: TGTGCCTGTGACCCACTGGGGGATACGGACACCCGACAGATGTTTTTC

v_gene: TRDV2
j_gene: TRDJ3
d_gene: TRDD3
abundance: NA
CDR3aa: CACDTPLGPSFWDTRQMFF
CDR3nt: TGTGCCTGTGACACGCCACTGGGGCCAAGCTTCTGGGACACCCGACAGATGTTTTTC

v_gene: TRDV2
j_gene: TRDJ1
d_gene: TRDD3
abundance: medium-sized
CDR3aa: CACDFWGDTDKLIF
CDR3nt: TGTGCCTGTGATTTCTGGGGGGACACCGATAAACTCATCTTT

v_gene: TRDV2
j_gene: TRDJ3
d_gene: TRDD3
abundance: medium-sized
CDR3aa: CACDTAWGSSSWDTRQMFF
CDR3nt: TGTGCCTGTGACACCGCCTGGGGGAGCAGCTCCTGGGACACCCGACAGATGTTTTTC

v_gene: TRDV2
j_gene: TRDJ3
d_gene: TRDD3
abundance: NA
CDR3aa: CACDVLTGDSSWDTRQMFF
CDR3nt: TGTGCCTGTGACGTACTAACTGGGGATAGCTCCTGGGACACCCGACAGATGTTTTTC

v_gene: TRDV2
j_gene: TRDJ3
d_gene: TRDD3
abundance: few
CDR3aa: CACDTAELGGSSWDTRQMFF
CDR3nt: TGTGCCTGTGACACCGCGGAGCTGGGGGGCAGCTCCTGGGACACCCGACAGATGTTTTTC

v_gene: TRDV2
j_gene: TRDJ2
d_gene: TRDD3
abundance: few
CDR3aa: CACDKLGATAQLFF
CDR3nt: TGTGCCTGTGACAAACTGGGGGCTACAGCACAACTCTTCTTT

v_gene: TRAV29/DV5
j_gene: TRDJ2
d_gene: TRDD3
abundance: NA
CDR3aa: CAASALGIRPLTAQLFF
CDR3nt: TGTGCAGCAAGCGCGCTGGGGATACGCCCTTTGACAGCACAACTCTTCTTT

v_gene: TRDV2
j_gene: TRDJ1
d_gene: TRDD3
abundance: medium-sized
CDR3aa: CACDILGDMGTDKLIF
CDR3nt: TGTGCCTGTGACATACTGGGGGATATGGGCACCGATAAACTCATCTTT

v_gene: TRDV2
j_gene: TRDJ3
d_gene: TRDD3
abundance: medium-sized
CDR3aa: CACDTGWGSSWDTRQMFF
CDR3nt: TGTGCCTGTGACACCGGCTGGGGGAGCTCCTGGGACACCCGACAGATGTTTTTC

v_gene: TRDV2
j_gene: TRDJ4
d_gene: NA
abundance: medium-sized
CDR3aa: CACDTVRGNRPLIF
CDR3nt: TGTGCCTGTGACACCGTACGGGGGAATCGACCCCTGATCTTT

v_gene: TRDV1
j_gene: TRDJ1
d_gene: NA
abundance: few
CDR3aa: CALGEVGGRLKLIF
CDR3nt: TGTGCTCTTGGGGAGGTAGGGGGCCGTCTAAAACTCATCTTT

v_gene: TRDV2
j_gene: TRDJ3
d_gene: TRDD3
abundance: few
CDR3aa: CACDTVFGGCSWDTRQMFF
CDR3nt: TGTGCCTGTGACACCGTATTTGGGGGATGCTCCTGGGACACCCGACAGATGTTTTTC

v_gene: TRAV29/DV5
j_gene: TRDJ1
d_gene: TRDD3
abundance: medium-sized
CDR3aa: CAASERPAYWGIQGDKLIF
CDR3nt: TGTGCAGCAAGCGAACGGCCCGCATACTGGGGGATACAGGGGGATAAACTCATCTTT

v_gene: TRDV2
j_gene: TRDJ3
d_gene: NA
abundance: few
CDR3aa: CACDWGLAHSWDTRQMFF
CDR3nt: TGTGCCTGTGACTGGGGATTGGCGCACTCCTGGGACACCCGACAGATGTTTTTC

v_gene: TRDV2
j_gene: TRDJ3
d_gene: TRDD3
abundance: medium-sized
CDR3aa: CACDTVRTGGLPSWDTRQMFF
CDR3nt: TGTGCCTGTGACACCGTAAGGACTGGGGGCCTCCCCTCCTGGGACACCCGACAGATGTTTTTC

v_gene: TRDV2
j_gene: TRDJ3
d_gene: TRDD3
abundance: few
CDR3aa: CACDTVGIRGSTWDTRQMFF
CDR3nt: TGTGCCTGTGACACCGTGGGGATACGGGGTTCCACCTGGGACACCCGACAGATGTTTTTC

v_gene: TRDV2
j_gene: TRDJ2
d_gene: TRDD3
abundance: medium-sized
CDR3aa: CACDTGDTLTAQLFF
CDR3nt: TGTGCCTGTGACACGGGGGATACTTTGACAGCACAACTCTTCTTT

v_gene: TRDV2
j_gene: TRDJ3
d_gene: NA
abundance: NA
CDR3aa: CACDTILEDCFSSWDTRQMFF
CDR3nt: TGTGCCTGTGACACCATACTGGAGGACTGCTTTTCCTCCTGGGACACCCGACAGATGTTTTTC

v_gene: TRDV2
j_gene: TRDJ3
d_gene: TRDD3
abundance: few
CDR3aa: CACDGGYRNGGGSWDTRQMFF
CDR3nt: TGTGCCTGTGACGGGGGATACCGAAACGGGGGCGGCTCCTGGGACACCCGGCAGATGTTTTTC

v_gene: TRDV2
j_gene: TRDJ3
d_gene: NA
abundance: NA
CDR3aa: CACDTVGLSSWDTRQMFF
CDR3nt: TGTGCCTGTGACACCGTGGGGTTAAGCTCCTGGGACACCCGACAGATGTTTTTC

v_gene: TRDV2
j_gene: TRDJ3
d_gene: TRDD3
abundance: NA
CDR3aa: CACDTALGDTRWDTRQMFF
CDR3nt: TGTGCCTGTGACACCGCGCTGGGGGATACGCGCTGGGACACCCGACAGATGTTTTTC

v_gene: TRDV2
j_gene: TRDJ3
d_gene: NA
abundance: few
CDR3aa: CACDTASSWDTRQMFF
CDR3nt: TGTGCCTGTGATACTGCCAGCTCCTGGGACACCCGACAGATGTTTTTC

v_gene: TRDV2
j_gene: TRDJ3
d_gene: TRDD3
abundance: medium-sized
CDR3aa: CACDTVLGIGSWDTRQMFF
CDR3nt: TGTGCCTGTGACACCGTACTGGGGATAGGCTCCTGGGACACCCGACAGATGTTTTTC

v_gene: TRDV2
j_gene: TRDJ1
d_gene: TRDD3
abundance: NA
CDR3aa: CACDTWGILYTDKLIF
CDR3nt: TGTGCCTGTGACACCTGGGGGATCCTCTACACCGATAAACTCATCTTT

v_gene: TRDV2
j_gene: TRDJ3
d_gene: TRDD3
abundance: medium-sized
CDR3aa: CACDTVLGDFWDTRQMFF
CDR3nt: TGTGCCTGTGACACCGTACTGGGGGATTTTTGGGACACCCGACAGATGTTTTTC

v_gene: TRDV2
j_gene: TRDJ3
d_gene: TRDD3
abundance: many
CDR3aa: CACDFVLGDIRDTRQMFF
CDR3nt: TGTGCCTGTGACTTTGTACTGGGGGATATCCGGGACACCCGACAGATGTTTTTC

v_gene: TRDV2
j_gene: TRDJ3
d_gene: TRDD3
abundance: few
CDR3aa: CACDILGAPRSWDARQMFF
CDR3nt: TGTGCCTGTGACATCCTGGGGGCTCCTCGCTCCTGGGACGCCCGACAGATGTTTTTC

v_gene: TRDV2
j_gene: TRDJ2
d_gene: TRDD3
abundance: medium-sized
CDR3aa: CACDILGDKNLTAQLFF
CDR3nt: TGTGCCTGTGACATACTGGGGGATAAAAATTTGACAGCACAACTCTTCTTT

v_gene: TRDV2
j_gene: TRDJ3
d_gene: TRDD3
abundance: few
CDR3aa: CACDTIPPGGYSWDTRQMFF
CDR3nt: TGTGCCTGTGACACTATCCCTCCTGGGGGATACTCCTGGGACACCCGACAGATGTTTTTC

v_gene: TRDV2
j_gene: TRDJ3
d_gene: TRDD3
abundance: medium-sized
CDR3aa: CACDTVVLGAATSSWDTRQMFF
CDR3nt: TGTGCCTGTGACACCGTCGTACTGGGGGCCGCGACTAGCTCCTGGGACACCCGACAGATGTTTTTC

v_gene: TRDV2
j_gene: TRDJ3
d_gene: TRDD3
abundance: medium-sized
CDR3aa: CACDALLGDTHSSWDTRQMFF
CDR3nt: TGTGCCTGTGACGCCTTACTGGGGGATACGCATAGCTCCTGGGACACCCGACAGATGTTTTTC

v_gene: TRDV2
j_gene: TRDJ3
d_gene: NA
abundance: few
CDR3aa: CACDTIGGSWDTRQMFF
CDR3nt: TGTGCCTGTGACACTATCGGGGGATCCTGGGACACCCGACAGATGTTTTTC

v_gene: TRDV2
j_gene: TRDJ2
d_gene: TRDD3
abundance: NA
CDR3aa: CACDPLGAPAQLFF
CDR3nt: TGTGCCTGTGATCCTCTGGGGGCTCCAGCACAACTATTCTTT

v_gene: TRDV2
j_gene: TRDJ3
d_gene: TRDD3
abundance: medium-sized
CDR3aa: CACDTWGISWDTRQMFF
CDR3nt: TGTGCCTGTGACACCTGGGGGATATCCTGGGACACCCGACAGATGTTTTTC

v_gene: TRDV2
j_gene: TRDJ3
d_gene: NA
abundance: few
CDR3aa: CACDTIGYSWDTRQMFF
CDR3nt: TGTGCCTGTGACACCATTGGGTACTCCTGGGACACCCGTCAGATGTTTTTC

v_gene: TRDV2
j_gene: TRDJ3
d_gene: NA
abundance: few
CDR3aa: CACDTAGPSWDTRQMFF
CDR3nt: TGTGCCTGTGACACCGCTGGGCCCTCCTGGGACACCCGACAGATGTTTTTC

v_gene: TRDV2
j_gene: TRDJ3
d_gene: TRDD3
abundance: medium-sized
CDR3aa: CACDRLGGYRRGSWDTRQMFF
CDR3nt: TGTGCCTGTGACAGACTCGGGGGATACAGGAGAGGCTCCTGGGACACCCGACAGATGTTTTTC

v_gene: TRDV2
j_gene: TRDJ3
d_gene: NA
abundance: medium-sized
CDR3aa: CACDSTGSSWDTRQMFF
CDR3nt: TGTGCCTGTGACAGTACTGGGAGCTCCTGGGACACCCGACAGATGTTTTTC

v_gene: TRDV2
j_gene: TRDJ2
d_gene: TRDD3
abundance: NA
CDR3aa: CACDTLGDREAAQLFF
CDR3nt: TGTGCCTGTGACACCCTGGGGGATAGAGAGGCAGCACAACTCTTCTTT

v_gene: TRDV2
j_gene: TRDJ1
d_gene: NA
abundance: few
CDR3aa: CACDTGICNDKLIF
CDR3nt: TGCGCCTGCGACACCGGGATATGTAACGATAAACTCATCTTT

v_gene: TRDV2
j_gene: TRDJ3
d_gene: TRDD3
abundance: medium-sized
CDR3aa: CACDTVLGDPSTWDTRQMFF
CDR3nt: TGTGCCTGTGACACCGTACTGGGGGATCCCTCGACCTGGGACACCCGACAGATGTTTTTC

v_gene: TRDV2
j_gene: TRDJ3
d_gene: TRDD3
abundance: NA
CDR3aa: CACDTVVLGDTNWDTRQMFF
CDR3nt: TGTGCCTGTGACACCGTGGTACTGGGGGATACGAACTGGGACACCCGACAGATGTTTTTC

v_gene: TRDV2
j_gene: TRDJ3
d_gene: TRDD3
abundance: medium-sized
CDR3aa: CACDVLGDTSWDTRQMFF
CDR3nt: TGTGCCTGTGACGTACTGGGGGATACATCCTGGGACACCCGACAGATGTTTTTC

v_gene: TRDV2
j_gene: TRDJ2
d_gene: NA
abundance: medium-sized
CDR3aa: CACEEVGTTAQLFF
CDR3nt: TGTGCCTGTGAAGAAGTGGGGACGACAGCACAACTCTTCTTT

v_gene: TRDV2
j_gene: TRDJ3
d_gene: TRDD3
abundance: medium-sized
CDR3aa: CACDVLGDTSWDTRQMFF
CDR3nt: TGTGCCTGTGACGTACTGGGGGATACGTCCTGGGACACCCGACAGATGTTTTTC